The entry below describes one TCR beta chain. The germline V and J ends were trimmed by 6 bases and 0 bases, with 10 bases remaining between them. The CDR3 length is 14 residues. TCRdb independently ran MiXCR on the 5' RACE reads; one entry per CDR3 protein. The sample holds about 230,000 distinct CDR3 sequences, 6% to 8% seen once. The data were obtained in a study of T cells after yellow fever vaccination. Material: CD4+ T cells sorted from PBMCs, obtained on the day of the yellow fever booster vaccination. This rearrangement joins TRBV12-3 or TRBV12-4 to TRBJ2-3; perhaps TRBD2 as D (6 bases). The origin of this receptor is a man aged 25-45 years who received the YFV17D yellow fever vaccine. The CDR3 DNA follows: TGTGCCAGCAGCGTAGCGGCTAGCACAGATACGCAGTATTTT. Amino acid sequence: CASSVAASTDTQYF.